This T cell receptor (beta chain) derives from a study of T cell repertoires in aging, cancer and after chemotherapy. Study-wide context: Clear clonal overlap appeared across healthy donor samples taken over several months to years.

Multiplex touch-down PCR with TRB-A/B primers amplified rearranged V-D-J TRB sequences. TCRdb redid the calling of the multiplex PCR reads with MiXCR, one entry per CDR3 protein. This table has over 10,000 distinct CDR3 sequences, about 20% appearing once. Peripheral blood genomic DNA, not sorted cells or RNA, was the template. General study points: Age-matched healthy donors had significantly more diverse, less clonal blood TCR repertoires than untreated cancer patients. Across the chemotherapy interval, each cancer cohort showed higher median generation probability, suggesting thymic rebound.

Per germline, CDR1 KGHSH and CDR2 LQKENI. V shed 1 base and J shed 3 bases, with 15 bases lying between them. This CDR3 spans 17 amino acids. The sample holds a few counts of this clonotype. Its target is unknown. The sample comprised blood. The V call is TRBV18, the J call TRBJ1-4; D unclear. The source is a human donor in good health. CDR3 nucleotides: TGTGCCAGCTCACCACGCAAAGGTCCAGAAGCTAATGAAAAACTGTTTTTT. Protein sequence: CASSPRKGPEANEKLFF.